This T cell receptor (beta chain) was retrieved from a study of PD-1 blockade in classical Hodgkin lymphoma. This clone was found many times. Sequencing was performed with immunoSEQ multiplex PCR; in TCRdb, only in-frame clones are kept and a portion is missing. The sample has over 60,000 clones, 71% seen once; the top ten hold less than 9.5%. With 4 bases removed from V and 3 bases from J, the gap between germline ends came to 13 bases. Germline CDR1 is SGHRS and CDR2 is YFSETQ. The CDR3 extends over 14 amino acids. With no exception, relapse followed autologous stem cell transplantation in all patients, and brentuximab vedotin exposure varied.

The chain links TRBV5-1 to TRBJ2-5; perhaps TRBD2 as D (5 bases). This receptor was identified in a human donor with classical Hodgkin lymphoma. The input for sequencing was peripheral blood mononuclear cells (PBMCs), taken before the second cycle of nivolumab. The CDR3 DNA follows: TGCGCCAGCAGCCTTAGGCCCGGGGAAGAGACCCAGTACTTC. Amino acids: CASSLRPGEETQYF.